These 9 T cell receptor beta chains share one sample of origin, sequenced in a study of T-cell memory formation after mild COVID-19. TCRdb passed the 5' RACE reads through MiXCR, listing each CDR3 protein once. The sample consists of fewer than 700,000 distinct CDR3 sequences, about 20% of them appearing once. The specimen was PBMCs or a T cell subset sorted from them (not recorded which). All receptors come from an adult woman who had mild COVID-19 (a few samples of this study predate the infection). Cell type and time point are not known.

This clonotype was detected only a few times. The rearrangement uses TRBV7-8 and TRBJ2-2; 7 bases are a match to TRBD2. The CDR3 is 16 residues long. V was clipped by 3 bases and J by 1 base; unmatched bases: 5. Germline values: CDR1 SGHVS, CDR2 FQNEAQ. The CDR3 protein is CASSFWGGMNTGELFF. The CDR3 DNA reads as TGTGCCAGCAGCTTTTGGGGAGGGATGAACACCGGGGAGCTGTTTTTT.

The V and J genes are TRBV20-1 and TRBJ2-7; 9 nucleotides agree with TRBD2. Per the germline V gene, CDR1 is DFQATT and CDR2 is SNEGSKA (reference sequence). V trimming: 5 bases; J trimming: 0 bases; junction bases outside the gene matches: 8. CDR3 length: 15 amino acids. CDR3: CSALRGRASSYEQYF. The CDR3 DNA reads TGCAGTGCTCTACGCGGGAGGGCCAGCTCCTACGAGCAGTACTTC.

The CDR3 spells CASSSSGTSGGETDTQYF. The CDR3 DNA sequence: TGTGCCAGCAGCTCCTCCGGGACTAGCGGGGGGGAGACAGATACGCAGTATTTT. V and J are TRBV7-7 and TRBJ2-3; 16 positions match TRBD2. This CDR3 has 18 residues. CDR1 and CDR2 (germline): SSHAT, FNYEAQ (reference sequence). The J segment lost 3 bases and the V segment lost 4 bases, leaving 7 bases of the junction unmatched.

The rearrangement uses TRBV5-1 and TRBJ1-1, with a weak D call TRBD1 (6 bases). Germline V gives CDR1 SGHRS, CDR2 YFSETQ. The CDR3 is 12 amino acids. The ends were cut back, 4 bases at V and 7 bases at J, with 11 bases in the middle. In DNA, the CDR3 is TGCGCCAGCAGCCCGATGGACAGTGAAGCTTTCTTT. It encodes CASSPMDSEAFF.

This chain uses TRBV19 with TRBJ1-2, with TRBD1 matching over 8 bases. J lost 6 bases, V lost 5 bases, and 8 bases had no gene match. This CDR3 comprises 14 residues. The germline CDR1 and CDR2 sequences are LNHDA and SQIVND (reference sequence). CDR3 region: CASSPRQGSNGYTF. In DNA form, the CDR3 reads TGTGCCAGTAGTCCGAGACAGGGGAGTAATGGCTACACCTTC.

This clonotype has more than one count but fewer than ten. The V and J genes are TRBV20-1 and TRBJ2-7; 7 bases fit TRBD1. The CDR3 loop spans 16 amino acids. Looked up from germline, CDR1 is DFQATT and CDR2 is SNEGSKA (reference sequence). J gave up 4 bases and V 5 bases, and 17 bases lay outside the gene matches. CDR3 protein: CSAAGTASVFRYEQYF. The CDR3 DNA sequence: TGCAGTGCTGCCGGGACAGCGTCCGTCTTTAGATACGAGCAGTACTTC.

The V call is TRBV6-5, the J call TRBJ2-7, with a weak D call TRBD1 (5 bases). Germline loops: CDR1 MNHEY, CDR2 SVGAGI. V was pared by 5 bases and J by 0 bases, with 11 bases between. The CDR3 is 14 amino acids. CDR3 sequence (DNA): TGTGCCAGCAGTCGACAGATTAGCTCCTACGAGCAGTACTTC. It codes for CASSRQISSYEQYF.

The table lists this clonotype with many counts. This rearrangement joins TRBV5-1 to TRBJ2-5; TRBD2 matches at 12 bases. V lost 3 bases, J lost 2 bases, and 2 bases stayed unmatched. This CDR3 has 15 amino acids. In germline, CDR1 is SGHRS, CDR2 YFSETQ. CDR3 protein: CASSWTSGVQETQYF. The CDR3 DNA is TGCGCCAGCAGCTGGACTAGCGGGGTACAAGAGACCCAGTACTTC.

This sequence joins TRBV18 and TRBJ2-3; TRBD1 might be the D (6 bases). The CDR3 is 14 residues long. V was shortened by 0 bases and J by 6 bases, with 10 bases between the two germline ends. Germline CDR1 KGHSH, CDR2 LQKENI. CDR3 DNA: TGTGCCAGCTCACCACCGGGGGCTCGGGATACGCAGTATTTT. Its translation: CASSPPGARDTQYF.